A single sample gave rise to the 10 T cell receptor beta chains below, sequenced in a study of early T cells in non-severe SARS-CoV-2 infection. TCRdb ran MiXCR on the 5' RACE reads and lists one entry per CDR3 protein. This sample has about 77,000 distinct CDR3 sequences; over 9% occur once, and the top ten carry approximately 4.9%. The specimen was whole blood. The receptors originated from an adult who was a healthcare worker with PCR-confirmed SARS-CoV-2 infection or an uninfected control (not recorded which).

The table lists this clonotype with many counts. The chain is built from TRBV5-5 and TRBJ2-5; 8 bases map to TRBD1. CDR3 length: 16 residues. In germline, CDR1 is SGHKS, CDR2 YYEKEE (reference sequence). V lost 0 bases to trimming and J lost 3 bases; unmatched junction nucleotides: 7. For the CDR3, the DNA is TGTGCCAGCAGCTTGGCCGGCCACAGGGGGGAAGAGACCCAGTACTTC. Translating gives CASSLAGHRGEETQYF.

This clonotype was seen repeatedly, ten times or more. The chain combines TRBV7-9 with TRBJ2-1; no reliable D call. The CDR3 length is 15 residues. Trimming took off 3 bases at V and 5 bases at J, with 14 bases between the two ends. In germline, CDR1 is SEHNR, CDR2 FQNEAQ (reference sequence). CDR3 sequence: CASSFSTLRNNEQFF. In DNA form, the CDR3 reads TGTGCCAGCAGCTTCAGTACCCTTAGAAACAATGAGCAGTTCTTC.

This clonotype was counted at least ten times. The CDR3 coding sequence is TGTGCCAGCAAAGACGGGCGACGGGGAAACACCATATATTTT. Residues: CASKDGRRGNTIYF. The chain recombines TRBV28 with TRBJ1-3; D not resolved. There are 14 residues in the CDR3. The germline V gene has CDR1 MDHEN and CDR2 SYDVKM. Trimming removed 7 bases from V and 4 bases from J, with 14 bases in between.

The sample holds many counts of this clonotype. This chain links TRBV29-1 with TRBJ2-5, with D hard to call. CDR1 SQVTM and CDR2 ANQGSEA come from the germline V gene. Deletions cut 0 bases from V and 5 bases from J, with 4 bases between. CDR3 size: 11 residues. CDR3 residues: CSVEDLETQYF. The DNA for the CDR3 is TGCAGCGTTGAAGATCTTGAGACCCAGTACTTC.

This clonotype showed up just a few times. The chain uses TRBV20-1 and TRBJ1-5; possibly TRBD1 for D (5 bases). The length of the CDR3 is 16 residues. V was clipped by 3 bases and J by 0 bases, with 15 bases between them. Germline V gene data show CDR1 as DFQATT and CDR2 as SNEGSKA (reference sequence). CDR3 sequence reads: CSARGGTEYSNQPQHF. The CDR3, as DNA: TGCAGTGCTAGGGGGGGGACGGAGTATAGCAATCAGCCCCAGCATTTT.

This clonotype was recorded many times. The rearrangement links TRBV7-9 to TRBJ2-2, with D possibly being TRBD1 (5 bases). From germline, CDR1 is SEHNR and CDR2 FQNEAQ (reference sequence). The CDR3 is made up of 16 amino acids. The V end lost 5 bases, the J end lost 1 base, and 14 bases lay between the germline ends. CDR3 in DNA: TGTGCCAGCAGCCCCCTGGGGCAGGGGAACACCGGGGAGCTGTTTTTT. Protein product: CASSPLGQGNTGELFF.

This clonotype was detected a few times. The chain joins TRBV27 to TRBJ2-7; D is unresolved. CDR1 and CDR2 from the germline V gene are MNHEY and SMNVEV (reference sequence). Trimming left V 3 bases short and J 3 bases short, with 15 bases between. The CDR3 contains 15 residues. CDR3 sequence reads: CASSFGSSYRYEQYF. The CDR3 region has the DNA TGTGCCAGCAGTTTTGGATCCTCCTACCGCTACGAGCAGTACTTC.

This clonotype turned up a few times. This chain's CDR3 is CASSPSGTSGSLGQFF. The CDR3 coding sequence is TGTGCCAGCAGTCCCTCCGGGACTAGCGGGTCCCTGGGGCAGTTCTTC. The J gene is TRBJ2-1, the V gene TRBV6-6; TRBD2 matches 12 bases. This CDR3 is built from 16 residues. Looked up from germline, CDR1 is MNHNY and CDR2 is SVGAGI (reference sequence). The V gene end was trimmed by 5 bases and the J gene end by 12 bases; junction bases not matched to a gene: 14.

CDR3 loop: CAISVGAGLSYEQYF. CDR3 DNA sequence: TGTGCCATCAGTGTCGGAGCGGGTCTCTCCTACGAGCAGTACTTC. The chain employs TRBV10-3 and TRBJ2-7; tentative D call: TRBD2 (6 bases). The CDR3 spans 15 residues. Trimming removed 4 bases from V and 0 bases from J, with 13 bases in between. Germline CDR1 is ENHRY and CDR2 is SYGVKD.

This clonotype was observed a few times. This sequence joins TRBV20-1 and TRBJ2-7; 11 bases map to TRBD2. Germline V gene data show CDR1 as DFQATT and CDR2 as SNEGSKA (reference sequence). Trimming took 0 bases from V and 4 from J; bases not matched to a gene: 11. The CDR3 length is 17 residues. The CDR3 DNA reads TGCAGTGCTAGAGACCGCAAATCGACTAGCGGGGAGTACGAGCAGTACTTC. Translation: CSARDRKSTSGEYEQYF.